This T cell receptor (beta chain) was captured in a study of post-analysis software for immune sequencing data. Study observations and caveats: Normalized Chao1 diversity was significantly reduced in patients versus controls. TRBV segments more frequent in patients than in controls numbered several and included TRBV5-6, TRBV5-1 and TRBV20-1.

This clonotype came up a few times. The antigen is not known. Trimming took off 4 bases at V and 0 bases at J, with 8 bases between the two ends. Germline V gene sequence: CDR1 SGHRS, CDR2 YFSETQ. This CDR3 is 15 amino acids long. The TCR beta cDNA libraries contained unique molecular identifiers. TCRdb passed the PCR reads through MiXCR, listing each CDR3 protein once. The sample lists roughly 800,000 distinct CDR3 sequences; around 46% were seen once. This receptor was taken from a girl aged 5-17 years with multiple sclerosis. The genes are TRBV5-1 and TRBJ2-6; a weak D match, TRBD2 (5 bases). The source material was blood. The CDR3 sequence is CASSVDFSGANVLTF. The CDR3, as DNA: TGCGCCAGCAGCGTGGACTTCTCTGGGGCCAACGTCCTGACTTTC. Full variable domain (missing parts from reference TRBV5-1 and TRBJ2-6): KAGVTQTPRYLIKTRGQQVTLSCSPISGHRSVSWYQQTPGQGLQFLFEYFSETQRNKGNFPGRFSGRQFSNSRSEMNVSTLELGDSALYLCASSVDFSGANVLTFGAGSRLTVL.